Below, one T cell receptor (beta chain) is given with its context. Sequencing was performed with immunoSEQ multiplex PCR; in TCRdb, only in-frame clones are kept and a portion is missing. This table has 65,000 to 80,000 clones, approximately 88% appearing once. These data come from a study of blood T cell repertoires in COVID-19. Study context: The United States, Italy and Spain were the sources of the acute and convalescent COVID-19 samples.

What was sequenced was peripheral blood. This TCR was sampled from a man aged 45-65 years with active COVID-19.

The CDR3 region is CASTRLSGTTTDTQYF. As DNA, the CDR3 is TGTGCCAGCACCAGACTTAGCGGGACTACAACAGATACGCAGTATTTT. The chain has TRBV27 and TRBJ2-3, with 8 bases that match TRBD2. J lost 3 bases, V lost 7 bases, and 12 bases had no gene match. There are 16 residues in the CDR3. The germline gives CDR1 MNHEY, CDR2 SMNVEV (reference sequence).